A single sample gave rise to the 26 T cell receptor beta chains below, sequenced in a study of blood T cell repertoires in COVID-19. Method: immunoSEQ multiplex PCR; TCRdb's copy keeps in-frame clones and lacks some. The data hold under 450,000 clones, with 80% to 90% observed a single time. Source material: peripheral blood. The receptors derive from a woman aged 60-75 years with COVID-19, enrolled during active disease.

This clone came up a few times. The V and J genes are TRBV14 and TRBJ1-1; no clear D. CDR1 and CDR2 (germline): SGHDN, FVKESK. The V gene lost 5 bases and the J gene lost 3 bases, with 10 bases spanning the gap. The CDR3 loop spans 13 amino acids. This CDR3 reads CASSSTGDTEAFF. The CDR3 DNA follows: TGTGCCAGCAGCTCAACCGGGGACACTGAAGCTTTCTTT.

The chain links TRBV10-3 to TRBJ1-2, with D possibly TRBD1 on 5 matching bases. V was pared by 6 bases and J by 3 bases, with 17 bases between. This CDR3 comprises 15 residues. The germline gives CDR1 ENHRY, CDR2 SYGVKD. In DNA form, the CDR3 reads TGTGCCATCAGCGATCGGACACTTCCACACTATGGCTACACCTTC. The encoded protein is CAISDRTLPHYGYTF.

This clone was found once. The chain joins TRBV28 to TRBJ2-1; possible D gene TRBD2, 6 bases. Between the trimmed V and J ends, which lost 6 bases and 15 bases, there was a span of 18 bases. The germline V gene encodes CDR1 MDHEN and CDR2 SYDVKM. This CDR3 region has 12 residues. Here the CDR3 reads CASRGGGGGPFF. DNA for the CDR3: TGTGCCAGCAGGGGAGGAGGTGGGGGTCCGTTCTTC.

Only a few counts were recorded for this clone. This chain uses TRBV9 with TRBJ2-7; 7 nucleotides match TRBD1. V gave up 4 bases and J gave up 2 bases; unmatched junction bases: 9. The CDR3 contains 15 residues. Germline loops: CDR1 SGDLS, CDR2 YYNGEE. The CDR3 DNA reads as TGTGCCAGCAGCTCCCCCGGGACAGCAACCTACGAGCAGTACTTC. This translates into CASSSPGTATYEQYF.

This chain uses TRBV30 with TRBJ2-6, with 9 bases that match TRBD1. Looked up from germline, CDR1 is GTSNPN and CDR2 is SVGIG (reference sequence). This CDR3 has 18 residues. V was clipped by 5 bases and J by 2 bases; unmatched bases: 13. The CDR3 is CAWDGSGTGKTGANVLTF. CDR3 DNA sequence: TGTGCCTGGGATGGGTCCGGGACAGGGAAGACTGGGGCCAACGTCCTGACTTTC.

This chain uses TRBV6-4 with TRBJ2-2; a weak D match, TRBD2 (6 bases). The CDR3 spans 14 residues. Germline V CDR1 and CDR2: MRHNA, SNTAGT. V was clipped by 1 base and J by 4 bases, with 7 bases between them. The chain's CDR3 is CASSDFGGTGELFF. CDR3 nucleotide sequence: TGTGCCAGCAGTGACTTCGGGGGCACCGGGGAGCTGTTTTTT.

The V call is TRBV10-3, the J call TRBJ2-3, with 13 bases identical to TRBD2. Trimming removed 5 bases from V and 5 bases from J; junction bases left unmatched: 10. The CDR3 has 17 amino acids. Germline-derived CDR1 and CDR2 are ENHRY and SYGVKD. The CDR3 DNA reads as TGTGCCATCAGTCCGACTGGGACTAGCGGGGTAGGAGATACGCAGTATTTT. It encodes CAISPTGTSGVGDTQYF.

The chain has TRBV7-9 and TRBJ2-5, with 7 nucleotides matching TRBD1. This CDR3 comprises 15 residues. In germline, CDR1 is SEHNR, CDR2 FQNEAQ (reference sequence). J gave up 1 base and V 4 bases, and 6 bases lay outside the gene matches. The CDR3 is CASSYRGDSQETQYF. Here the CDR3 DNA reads TGTGCCAGCAGCTATAGAGGGGACAGCCAAGAGACCCAGTACTTC.

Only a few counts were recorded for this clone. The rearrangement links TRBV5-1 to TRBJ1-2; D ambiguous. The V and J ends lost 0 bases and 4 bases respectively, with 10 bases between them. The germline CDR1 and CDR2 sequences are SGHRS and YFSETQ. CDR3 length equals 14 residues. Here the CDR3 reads CASSLESGVYGYTF. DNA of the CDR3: TGCGCCAGCAGCTTGGAATCAGGCGTCTATGGCTACACCTTC. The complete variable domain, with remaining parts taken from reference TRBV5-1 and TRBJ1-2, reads KAGVTQTPRYLIKTRGQQVTLSCSPISGHRSVSWYQQTPGQGLQFLFEYFSETQRNKGNFPGRFSGRQFSNSRSEMNVSTLELGDSALYLCASSLESGVYGYTFGSGTRLTVV.

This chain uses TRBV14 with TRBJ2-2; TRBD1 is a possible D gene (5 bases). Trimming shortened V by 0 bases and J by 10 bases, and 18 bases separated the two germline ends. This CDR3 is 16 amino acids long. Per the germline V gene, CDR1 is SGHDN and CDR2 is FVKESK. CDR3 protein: CASSQDGNLGAAELFF. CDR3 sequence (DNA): TGTGCCAGCAGCCAAGATGGTAACTTAGGGGCGGCGGAGCTGTTTTTT.

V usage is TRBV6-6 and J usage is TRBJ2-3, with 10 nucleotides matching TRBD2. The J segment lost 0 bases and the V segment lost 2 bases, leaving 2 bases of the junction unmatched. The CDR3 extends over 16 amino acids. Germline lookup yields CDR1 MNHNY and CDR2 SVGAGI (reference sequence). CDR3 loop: CASSYASGGSTDTQYF. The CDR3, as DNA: TGTGCCAGCAGTTACGCTAGCGGGGGAAGCACAGATACGCAGTATTTT.

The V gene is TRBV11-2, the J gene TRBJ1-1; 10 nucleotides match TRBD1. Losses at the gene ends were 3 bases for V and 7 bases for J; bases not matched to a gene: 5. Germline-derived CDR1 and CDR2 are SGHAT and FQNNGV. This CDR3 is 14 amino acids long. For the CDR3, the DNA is TGTGCCAGCAGCTTCACCGGGACAGGGGTTGAAGCTTTCTTT. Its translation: CASSFTGTGVEAFF.

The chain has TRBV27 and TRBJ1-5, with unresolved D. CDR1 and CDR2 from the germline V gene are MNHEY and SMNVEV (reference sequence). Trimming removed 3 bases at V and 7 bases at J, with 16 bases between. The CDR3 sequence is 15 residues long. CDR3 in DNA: TGTGCCAGCAGTTTCGCGGGGTACTCGGCGCAGCCCCAGCATTTT. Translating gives CASSFAGYSAQPQHF.

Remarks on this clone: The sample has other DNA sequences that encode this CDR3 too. CDR3 in amino acids: CASSGQGDTEAFF. CDR3 coding DNA: TGTGCCAGCTCAGGACAGGGAGATACTGAAGCTTTCTTT. This chain connects TRBV18 to TRBJ1-1; TRBD1 agrees at 8 bases. Per germline, CDR1 KGHSH and CDR2 LQKENI. The V segment lost 5 bases and the J segment 5 bases; nucleotides outside the gene matches: 4. This CDR3 spans 13 amino acids. Full variable domain (missing parts from reference TRBV18 and TRBJ1-1): NAGVMQNPRHLVRRRGQEARLRCSPMKGHSHVYWYRQLPEEGLKFMVYLQKENIIDESGMPKERFSAEFPKEGPSILRIQQVVRGDSAAYFCASSGQGDTEAFFGQGTRLTVV.

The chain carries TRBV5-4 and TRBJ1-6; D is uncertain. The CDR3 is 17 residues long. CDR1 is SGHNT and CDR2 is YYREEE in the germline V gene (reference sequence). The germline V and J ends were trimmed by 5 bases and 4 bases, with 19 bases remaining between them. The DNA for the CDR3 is TGTGCCAGCAGTCGCTATAAATCCGAATATTATAATTCACCCCTCCACTTT. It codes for CASSRYKSEYYNSPLHF.

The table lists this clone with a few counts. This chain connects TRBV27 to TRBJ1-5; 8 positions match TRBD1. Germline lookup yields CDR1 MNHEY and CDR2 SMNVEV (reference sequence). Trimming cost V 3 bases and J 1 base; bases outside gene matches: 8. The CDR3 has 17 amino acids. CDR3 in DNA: TGTGCCAGCAGTTTTCTTCCGACAGGGGAGAGCAATCAGCCCCAGCATTTT. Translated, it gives CASSFLPTGESNQPQHF.

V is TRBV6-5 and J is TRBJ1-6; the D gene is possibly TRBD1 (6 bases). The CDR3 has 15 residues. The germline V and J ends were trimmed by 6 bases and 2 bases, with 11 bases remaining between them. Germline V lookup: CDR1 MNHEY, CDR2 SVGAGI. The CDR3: CASRRTAPYNSPLHF. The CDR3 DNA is TGTGCCAGCAGGAGGACAGCGCCCTATAATTCACCCCTCCACTTT.

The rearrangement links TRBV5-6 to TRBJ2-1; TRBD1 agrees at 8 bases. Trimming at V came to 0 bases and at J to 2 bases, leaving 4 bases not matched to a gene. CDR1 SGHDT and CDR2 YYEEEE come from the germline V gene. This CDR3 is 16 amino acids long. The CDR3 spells CASSLDRGVTYNEQFF. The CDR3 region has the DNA TGTGCCAGCAGCTTGGACAGGGGGGTGACCTACAATGAGCAGTTCTTC.

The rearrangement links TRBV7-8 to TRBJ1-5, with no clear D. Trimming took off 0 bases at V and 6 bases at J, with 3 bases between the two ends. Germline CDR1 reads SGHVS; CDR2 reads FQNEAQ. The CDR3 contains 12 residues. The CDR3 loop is CASSLAGQPQHF. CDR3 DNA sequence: TGTGCCAGCAGCTTAGCCGGTCAGCCCCAGCATTTT.

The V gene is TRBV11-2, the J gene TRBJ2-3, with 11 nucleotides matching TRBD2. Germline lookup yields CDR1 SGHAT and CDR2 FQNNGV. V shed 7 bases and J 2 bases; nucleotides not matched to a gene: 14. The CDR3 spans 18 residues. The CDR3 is CASNPALAGGPNTDTQYF. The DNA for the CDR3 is TGTGCCAGCAACCCTGCTTTAGCGGGGGGGCCTAACACAGATACGCAGTATTTT.

The CDR3 here is CAWSAGTAGNTIYF. The CDR3 coding sequence is TGTGCCTGGAGCGCGGGGACCGCTGGAAACACCATATATTTT. The chain joins TRBV30 to TRBJ1-3, with D possibly being TRBD1 (5 bases). CDR3 length: 14 amino acids. Germline V gives CDR1 GTSNPN, CDR2 SVGIG (reference sequence). V dropped 3 bases and J dropped 2 bases, with 11 bases sitting between them.

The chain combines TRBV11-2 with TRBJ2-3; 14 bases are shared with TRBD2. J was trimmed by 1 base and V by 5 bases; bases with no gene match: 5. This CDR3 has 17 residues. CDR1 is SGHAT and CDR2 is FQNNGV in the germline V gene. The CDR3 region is CASSIGLAGGRTDTQYF. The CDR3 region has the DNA TGTGCCAGCAGCATCGGACTAGCGGGGGGACGCACAGATACGCAGTATTTT.

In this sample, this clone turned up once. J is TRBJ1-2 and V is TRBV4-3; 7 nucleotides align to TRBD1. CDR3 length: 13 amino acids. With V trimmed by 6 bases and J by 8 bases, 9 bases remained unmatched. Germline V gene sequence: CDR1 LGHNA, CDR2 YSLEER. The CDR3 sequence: CASSWAGGEGYTF. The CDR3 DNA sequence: TGCGCCAGCAGTTGGGCAGGGGGTGAGGGCTACACCTTC.

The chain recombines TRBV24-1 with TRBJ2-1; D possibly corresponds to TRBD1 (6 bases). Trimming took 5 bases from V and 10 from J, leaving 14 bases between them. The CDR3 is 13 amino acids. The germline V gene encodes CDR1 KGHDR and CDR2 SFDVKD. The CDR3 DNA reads TGTGCCACCAGTGCCCCCAGGGGTGGAGAGCAGTTCTTC. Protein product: CATSAPRGGEQFF.

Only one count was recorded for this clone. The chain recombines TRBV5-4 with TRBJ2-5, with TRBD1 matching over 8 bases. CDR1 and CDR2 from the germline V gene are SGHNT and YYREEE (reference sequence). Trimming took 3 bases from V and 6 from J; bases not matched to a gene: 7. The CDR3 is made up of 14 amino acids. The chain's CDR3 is CASSSSTGAKTQYF. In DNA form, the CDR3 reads TGTGCCAGCAGCTCCTCGACAGGGGCTAAGACCCAGTACTTC.

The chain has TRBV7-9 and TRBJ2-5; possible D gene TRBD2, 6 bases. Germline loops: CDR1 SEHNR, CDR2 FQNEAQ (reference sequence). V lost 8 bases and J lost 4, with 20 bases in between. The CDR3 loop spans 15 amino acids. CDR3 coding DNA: TGTGCCAGCGGACTGCGAGGGGACTCGGGAGAGACCCAGTACTTC. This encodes CASGLRGDSGETQYF.